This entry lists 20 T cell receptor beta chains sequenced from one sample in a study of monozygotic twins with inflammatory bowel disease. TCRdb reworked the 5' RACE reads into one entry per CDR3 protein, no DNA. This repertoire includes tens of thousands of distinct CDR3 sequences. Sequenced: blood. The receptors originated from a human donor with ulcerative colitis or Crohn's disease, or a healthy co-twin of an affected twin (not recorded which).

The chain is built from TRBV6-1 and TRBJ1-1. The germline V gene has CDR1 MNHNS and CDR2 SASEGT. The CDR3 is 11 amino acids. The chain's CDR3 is CASSEGVGAFF.

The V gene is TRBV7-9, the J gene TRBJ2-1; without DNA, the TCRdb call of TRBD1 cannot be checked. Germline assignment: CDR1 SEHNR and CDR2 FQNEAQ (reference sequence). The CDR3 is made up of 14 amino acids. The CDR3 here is CASSLGTGEDEQFF.

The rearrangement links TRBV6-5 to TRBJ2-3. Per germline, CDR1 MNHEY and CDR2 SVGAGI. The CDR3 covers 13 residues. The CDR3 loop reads CASSYSGLDTQYF.

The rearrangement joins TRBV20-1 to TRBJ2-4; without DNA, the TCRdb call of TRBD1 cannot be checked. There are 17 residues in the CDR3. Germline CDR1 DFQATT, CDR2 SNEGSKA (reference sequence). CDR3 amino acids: CSARASGTGGLSNIQYF.

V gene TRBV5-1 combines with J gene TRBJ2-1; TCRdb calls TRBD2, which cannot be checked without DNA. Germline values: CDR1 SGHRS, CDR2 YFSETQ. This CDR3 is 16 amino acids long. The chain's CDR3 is CASSLMERGGQNEQFF.

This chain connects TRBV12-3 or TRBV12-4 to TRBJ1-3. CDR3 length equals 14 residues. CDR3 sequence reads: CASSPRGGGNTIYF.

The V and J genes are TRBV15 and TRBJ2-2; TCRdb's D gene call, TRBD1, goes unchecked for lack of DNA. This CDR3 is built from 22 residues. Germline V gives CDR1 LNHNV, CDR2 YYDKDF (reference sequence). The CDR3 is CATSKERTSSVRAGGTTGELFF.

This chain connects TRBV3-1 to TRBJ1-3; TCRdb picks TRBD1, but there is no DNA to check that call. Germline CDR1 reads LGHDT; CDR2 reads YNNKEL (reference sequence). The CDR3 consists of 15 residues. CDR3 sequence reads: CASSQEDRGKDTIYF.

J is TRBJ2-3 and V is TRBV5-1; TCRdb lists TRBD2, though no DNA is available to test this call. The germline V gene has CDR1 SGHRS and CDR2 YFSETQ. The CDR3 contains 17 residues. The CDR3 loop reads CASSRGTSGGLTDTQYF.

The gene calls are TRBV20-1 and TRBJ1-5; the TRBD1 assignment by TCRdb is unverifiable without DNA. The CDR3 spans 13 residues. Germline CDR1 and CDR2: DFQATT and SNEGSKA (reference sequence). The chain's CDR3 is CSAGDRRNQPQHF.

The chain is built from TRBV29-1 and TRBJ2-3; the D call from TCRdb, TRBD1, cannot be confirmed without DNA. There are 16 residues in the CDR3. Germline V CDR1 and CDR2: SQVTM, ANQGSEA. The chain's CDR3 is CSVDAGQGPSTDTQYF.

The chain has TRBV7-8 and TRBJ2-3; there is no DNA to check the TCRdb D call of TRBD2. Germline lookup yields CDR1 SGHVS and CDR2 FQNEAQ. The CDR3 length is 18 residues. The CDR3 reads CASSSLAGAVTSTDTQYF.

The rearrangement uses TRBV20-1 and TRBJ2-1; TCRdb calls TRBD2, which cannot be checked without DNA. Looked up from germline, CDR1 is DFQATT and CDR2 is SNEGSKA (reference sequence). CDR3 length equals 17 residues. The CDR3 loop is CSARDRTSGGAGGEQFF.

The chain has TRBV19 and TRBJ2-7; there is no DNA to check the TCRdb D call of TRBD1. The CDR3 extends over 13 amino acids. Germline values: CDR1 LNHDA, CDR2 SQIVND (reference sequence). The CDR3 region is CARPRDRGDEQYF. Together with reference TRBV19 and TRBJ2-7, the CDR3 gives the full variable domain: DGGITQSPKYLFRKEGQNVTLSCEQNLNHDAMYWYRQDPGQGLRLIYYSQIVNDFQKGDIAEGYSVSREKKESFPLTVTSAQKNPTAFYLCARPRDRGDEQYFGPGTRLTVT.

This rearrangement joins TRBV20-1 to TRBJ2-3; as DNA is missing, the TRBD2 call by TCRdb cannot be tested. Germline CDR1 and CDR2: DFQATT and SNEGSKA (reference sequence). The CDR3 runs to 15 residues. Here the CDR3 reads CSARRSGGAGDTQYF.

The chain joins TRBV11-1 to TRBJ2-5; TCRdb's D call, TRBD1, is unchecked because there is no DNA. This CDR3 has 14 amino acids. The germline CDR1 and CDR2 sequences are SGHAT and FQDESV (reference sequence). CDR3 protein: CASSLSRGGETQYF.

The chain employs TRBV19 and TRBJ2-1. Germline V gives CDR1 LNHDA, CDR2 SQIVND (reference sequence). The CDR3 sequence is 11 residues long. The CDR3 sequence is CASKTYNEQFF. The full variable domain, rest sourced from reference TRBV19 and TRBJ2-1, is DGGITQSPKYLFRKEGQNVTLSCEQNLNHDAMYWYRQDPGQGLRLIYYSQIVNDFQKGDIAEGYSVSREKKESFPLTVTSAQKNPTAFYLCASKTYNEQFFGPGTRLTVL.

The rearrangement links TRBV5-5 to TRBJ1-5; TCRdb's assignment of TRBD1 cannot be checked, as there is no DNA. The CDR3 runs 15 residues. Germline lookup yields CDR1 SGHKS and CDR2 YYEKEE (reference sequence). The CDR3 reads CASSGSGTANQPQHF.

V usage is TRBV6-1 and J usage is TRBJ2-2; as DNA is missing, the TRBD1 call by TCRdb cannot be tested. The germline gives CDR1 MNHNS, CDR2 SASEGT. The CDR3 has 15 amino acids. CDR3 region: CASRVKSGDTGELFF.

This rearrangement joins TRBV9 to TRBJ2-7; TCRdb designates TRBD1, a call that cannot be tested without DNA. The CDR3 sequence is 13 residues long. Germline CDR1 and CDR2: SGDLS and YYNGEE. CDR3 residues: CASSSRTNYEQYF.